These 17 T cell receptor beta chains came from one sample sequenced in a study of beta chain features in type 1 diabetes. The authors reverse transcribed all of the isolated RNA, so sequencing captured expressed TCRB transcripts. Assay used: immunoSEQ multiplex PCR; TCRdb lists only in-frame clones, some missing. The sample yields over 100,000 clones, about 15% seen once. Their cognate antigens are unknown. Whole-study findings and limits: Shortening that was moderate but significant affected the TCRB CDR3s of Type 1 diabetes patients in all four CD4+ subsets.

Source material: central memory CD4+ T cells from blood. The receptor source for this set is a young man with type 1 diabetes.

The rearrangement uses TRBV6-6 and TRBJ2-5; tentatively, D is TRBD1 or TRBD2 (6 bases each). The CDR3 contains 13 residues. V was cut by 7 bases and J by 5 bases, with 14 bases left in between. Germline V gene lookup returns CDR1 MNHNY and CDR2 SVGAGI (reference sequence). The CDR3 DNA reads as TGTGCCAGCATGGGGGGCGCGAAGGAGACCCAGTACTTC. Translated: CASMGGAKETQYF.

This clone has a handful of counts. V is TRBV7-2 and J is TRBJ2-7, with TRBD1 identical over 7 bases. J was trimmed by 3 bases and V by 6 bases; bases with no gene match: 5. CDR3 length: 13 residues. Germline values: CDR1 SGHTA, CDR2 FQGNSA. CDR3 DNA sequence: TGTGCCAGCAGATCCGGGACAGACTACGAGCAGTACTTC. Encoded protein: CASRSGTDYEQYF.

This clone has just a few counts. Here the CDR3 DNA reads TGTGCCAGCAGATTGGACTTGCACACAGATACGCAGTATTTT. Translated, it gives CASRLDLHTDTQYF. This chain joins TRBV28 and TRBJ2-3, with D perhaps matching TRBD2 (5 bases). Germline loops: CDR1 MDHEN, CDR2 SYDVKM. V lost 6 bases and J 2 bases, leaving 12 bases between the germline ends. The CDR3 is 14 amino acids.

This sequence joins TRBV9 and TRBJ2-5; D perhaps matches TRBD2 (5 bases). The V end was cut by 7 bases, the J end by 5 bases, with 12 bases between. The V gene's germline CDR1 is SGDLS and CDR2 YYNGEE. The CDR3 has 12 residues. CDR3 residues: CASSQEEETQYF. The CDR3 DNA follows: TGTGCCAGCTCCCAGGAGGAGGAGACCCAGTACTTC.

This clone showed up just a few times. CDR3 DNA sequence: TGTGCCAGCAGCGGGGGCCATAACCGCAGGGTATTTGATACGCAGTATTTT. Protein: CASSGGHNRRVFDTQYF. The V and J genes are TRBV7-2 and TRBJ2-3, with TRBD1 as a possible D gene (6 bases). V was shortened by 5 bases and J by 6 bases, with 24 bases between the two germline ends. The CDR3 contains 17 residues. Germline V gives CDR1 SGHTA, CDR2 FQGNSA.

This clone was counted only a few times. The chain links TRBV6-5 to TRBJ2-5; 7 bases are shared with TRBD2. The CDR3 is made up of 16 amino acids. The trim removed 2 bases at V and 5 bases at J, leaving 11 bases unmatched. Germline V CDR1 and CDR2: MNHEY, SVGAGI. The CDR3 spells CASSYGLAGGAETQYF. CDR3 DNA: TGTGCCAGCAGTTACGGGTTAGCGGGCGGGGCGGAGACCCAGTACTTC.

The chain couples TRBV6-5 to TRBJ2-1; 7 positions match TRBD1. This CDR3 comprises 14 residues. Unmatched junction bases numbered 4, after V lost 4 bases and J lost 4 bases. Germline V gives CDR1 MNHEY, CDR2 SVGAGI. The CDR3 nucleotides read TGTGCCAGCAGTTCAAGGACAGGATACAATGAGCAGTTCTTC. It specifies CASSSRTGYNEQFF.

The CDR3 DNA reads TGTGCCACCAGCATCCCCTTAGGAGGGATCCCCACCGGGGAGCTGTTTTTT. Residues: CATSIPLGGIPTGELFF. The rearrangement links TRBV15 to TRBJ2-2, with D possibly matching TRBD2 (6 bases). The CDR3 loop spans 17 amino acids. Germline V gene data show CDR1 as LNHNV and CDR2 as YYDKDF (reference sequence). Trimming left V 4 bases short and J 4 bases short, with 19 bases between.

This chain connects TRBV5-4 to TRBJ2-1, with 7 bases aligning to TRBD2. The CDR3 consists of 17 residues. V trimming: 0 bases; J trimming: 7 bases; junction bases outside the gene matches: 13. Germline loops: CDR1 SGHNT, CDR2 YYREEE (reference sequence). The CDR3 DNA is TGTGCCAGCAGCTTGGCCAGCGGGGCCTCTCTAGGGAATGAGCAGTTCTTC. Translating it yields CASSLASGASLGNEQFF.

This clone was recorded a few times. The chain employs TRBV20-1 and TRBJ1-4; perhaps TRBD1 as D (5 bases). From germline, CDR1 is DFQATT and CDR2 SNEGSKA (reference sequence). The length of the CDR3 is 11 residues. The ends were cut back, 7 bases at V and 7 bases at J, with 10 bases in the middle. The CDR3 DNA reads TGCAGTGTTCGGGGGTTTGAAAAACTGTTTTTT. This translates into CSVRGFEKLFF.

This chain links TRBV6-5 with TRBJ2-1, with 7 bases that match TRBD1. The CDR3 loop spans 15 amino acids. Germline assignment: CDR1 MNHEY and CDR2 SVGAGI. J was trimmed by 7 bases and V by 5 bases; bases with no gene match: 11. The CDR3, as DNA: TGTGCCAGCAGTGGTGGACAGGCGGTTAGGAATGAGCAGTTCTTC. Translation gives CASSGGQAVRNEQFF.

DNA for the CDR3: TGCGCCAGCAGTCCTCAGCCCGACAGGGGGCTGGAGACCCAGTACTTC. As protein: CASSPQPDRGLETQYF. The V and J genes are TRBV23-1 and TRBJ2-5; TRBD1 matches at 10 bases. TRBV23-1 is filed as an ORF, its function uncertain. The CDR3 runs 16 residues. With V trimmed by 4 bases and J by 5 bases, 10 bases remained unmatched.

This clone appeared a few times. The CDR3 loop reads CASSLAGARTDTQYF. For the CDR3, the DNA is TGTGCCAGCAGCCTGGCGGGGGCCCGCACAGATACGCAGTATTTT. The chain employs TRBV7-2 and TRBJ2-3; maybe TRBD2 (7 bases). Trimming took 5 bases from V and 1 from J, leaving 13 bases between them. The CDR3 runs 15 residues. Germline V CDR1 and CDR2: SGHTA, FQGNSA.

In this sample, this clone turned up many times. The rearrangement links TRBV5-4 to TRBJ2-1, with D unclear. V gave up 3 bases and J gave up 4 bases, with 11 bases separating them. Germline CDR1 is SGHNT and CDR2 is YYREEE (reference sequence). The CDR3 contains 14 residues. Here the CDR3 reads CASSSRTDYNEQFF. The CDR3 DNA sequence: TGTGCCAGCAGCTCGAGGACCGATTACAATGAGCAGTTCTTC.

Only a few counts were recorded for this clone. J is TRBJ1-6 and V is TRBV11-2, with D hard to call. V dropped 1 base and J dropped 7 bases, with 8 bases sitting between them. CDR1 is SGHAT and CDR2 is FQNNGV in the germline V gene. This CDR3 has 14 residues. The CDR3 loop is CASSLVGTNSPLHF. The CDR3 bases are TGTGCCAGCAGCTTAGTGGGTACGAATTCACCCCTCCACTTT.

Comment on this clone: This likely reflects a read error, since a far larger clone is one base away. The chain is built from TRBV29-1 and TRBJ2-7, with D perhaps matching TRBD1 (6 bases). CDR1 is SQVTM and CDR2 is ANQGSEA in the germline V gene. The CDR3 is 11 amino acids. Trimming left V 3 bases short and J 6 bases short, with 9 bases between. This CDR3 reads CSVEPGAEQYF. CDR3 bases: TGCAGCGTTGAGCCAGGGGCCGAGCAGTACTTC.

V gene TRBV10-3 combines with J gene TRBJ2-5; the D gene is possibly TRBD2 (6 bases). CDR3 size: 13 residues. Germline values: CDR1 ENHRY, CDR2 SYGVKD. Deletions cut 6 bases from V and 3 bases from J, with 11 bases between. The CDR3 DNA sequence: TGTGCCATCAGGGGGACTGCCGAAGAGACCCAGTACTTC. Its protein is CAIRGTAEETQYF.